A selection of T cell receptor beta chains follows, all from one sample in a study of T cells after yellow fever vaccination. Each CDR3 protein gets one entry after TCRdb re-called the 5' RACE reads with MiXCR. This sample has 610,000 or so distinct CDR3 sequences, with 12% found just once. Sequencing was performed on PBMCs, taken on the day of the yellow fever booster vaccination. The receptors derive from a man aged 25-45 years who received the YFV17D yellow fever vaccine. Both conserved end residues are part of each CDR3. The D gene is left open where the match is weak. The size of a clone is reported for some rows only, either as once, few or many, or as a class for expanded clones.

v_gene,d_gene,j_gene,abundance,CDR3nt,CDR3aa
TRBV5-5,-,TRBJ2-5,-,TGTGCCAGCAGCCCGTTCCTTCCCGGCCCAGAGACCCAGTACTTC,CASSPFLPGPETQYF
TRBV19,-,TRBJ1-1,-,TGTGCCAGTAGTAGCCGACAGGTACAGAACACTGAAGCTTTCTTT,CASSSRQVQNTEAFF
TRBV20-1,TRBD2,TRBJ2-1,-,TGCAGTGCCTCCGGGGGGGGACTAGCGCCCGGAGAGCAGTTCTTC,CSASGGGLAPGEQFF
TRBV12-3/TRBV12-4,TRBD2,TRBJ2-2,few,TGTGCCAGCGGGGCGGGAGTTACCGGGGAGCTGTTTTTT,CASGAGVTGELFF
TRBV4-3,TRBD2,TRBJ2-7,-,TGCGCCAGCAGCCAAGGACTAGCTGCGACCTACGAGCAGTACTTC,CASSQGLAATYEQYF
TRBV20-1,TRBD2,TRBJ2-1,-,TGCAGTGCTCGGACTAGCGGGAGGTCGAATGAGCAGTTCTTC,CSARTSGRSNEQFF
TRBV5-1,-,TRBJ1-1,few,TGCGCCAGCAGCGCGACCATGAACACTGAAGCTTTCTTT,CASSATMNTEAFF
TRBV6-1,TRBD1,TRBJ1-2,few,TGTGCCAGCAGTACCCTGGGACAGGCTTCCTATGGCTACACCTTC,CASSTLGQASYGYTF
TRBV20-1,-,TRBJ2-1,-,TGCAGTGCTGCCTACAATGAGCAGTTCTTC,CSAAYNEQFF
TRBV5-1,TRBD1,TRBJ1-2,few,TGCGCCAGCAAGGTCGAGGAGGGGGCCTATGGCTACACCTTC,CASKVEEGAYGYTF
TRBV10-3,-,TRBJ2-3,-,TGTGCCATCAGGGCCCCAGCAGCTGCTAGCACAGATACGCAGTATTTT,CAIRAPAAASTDTQYF
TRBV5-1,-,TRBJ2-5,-,TGCGCCAGCAGCATCGAAGGGAGGGAGACCCAGTACTTC,CASSIEGRETQYF
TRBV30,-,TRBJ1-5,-,TGTGCCTGGAGTGACGACCCCCAGGGGTTCAATCAGCCCCAGCATTTT,CAWSDDPQGFNQPQHF
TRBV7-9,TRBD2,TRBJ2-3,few,TGTGCCAGTGGGGGGGGCACAGATACGCAGTATTTT,CASGGGTDTQYF
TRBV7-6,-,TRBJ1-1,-,TGTGCCAGCAGCTTAACCGCCGACGGGATGAACACTGAAGCTTTCTTT,CASSLTADGMNTEAFF
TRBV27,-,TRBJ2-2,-,TGTGCCAGCAGTTTCACATCAGCCGGGGAGCTGTTTTTT,CASSFTSAGELFF
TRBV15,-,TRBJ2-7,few,TGTGCCACCAGCAGAGATGTGGGGTCGGGCGAGCAGTACTTC,CATSRDVGSGEQYF
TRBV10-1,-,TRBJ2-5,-,TGCGCCAGTTTCACCCGGACTGAACAGGCCCAGTACTTC,CASFTRTEQAQYF
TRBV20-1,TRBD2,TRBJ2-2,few,TGCAGTACCACTCGGACTAGCACCGGGGAGCTGTTTTTT,CSTTRTSTGELFF
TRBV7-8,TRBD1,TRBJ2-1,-,TGTGCCAGCAGCTTTACGACAGGGGGCCTTGGAAATGAGCAGTTCTTC,CASSFTTGGLGNEQFF
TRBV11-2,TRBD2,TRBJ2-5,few,TGTGCCAGCAGCCCAATACCTCCTTCTAGCGGGAGGTTAAGGCGAGAGACCCAGTACTTC,CASSPIPPSSGRLRRETQYF
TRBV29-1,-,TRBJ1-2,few,TGCAGCGTTGAATGGGGGGCTTATGGCTACACCTTC,CSVEWGAYGYTF
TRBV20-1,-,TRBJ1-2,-,TGCAGTGCTAGCCCCACAGGCCTCTATGGCTACACCTTC,CSASPTGLYGYTF
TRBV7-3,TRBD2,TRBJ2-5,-,TGTGCCAGCAGCTTTCACGGGGGGGCCCAAGAGACCCAGTACTTC,CASSFHGGAQETQYF
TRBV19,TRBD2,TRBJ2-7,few,TGTGCCAGTAGTGCGACTAGCGGGACTGTCGAGCAGTACTTC,CASSATSGTVEQYF
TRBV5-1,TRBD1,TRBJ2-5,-,TGCGCCAGCAGCTCGGAACAGGGGGAGACCCAGTACTTC,CASSSEQGETQYF
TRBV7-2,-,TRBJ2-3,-,TGTGCCAGCAGCTTAGTCACAGGGCCAGATACGCAGTATTTT,CASSLVTGPDTQYF
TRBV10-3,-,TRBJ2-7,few,TGTGCCGGATCAACGAGCGGTTCCTACGAGCAGTACTTC,CAGSTSGSYEQYF
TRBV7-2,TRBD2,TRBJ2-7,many,TGTGCCAGCAGCTCAGGACTAGCGGGAGGGCTCGAGCAGTACTTC,CASSSGLAGGLEQYF
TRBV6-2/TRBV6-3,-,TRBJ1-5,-,TGTGCCAGCATTGCGGGAGGAGGCAATCAGCCCCAGCATTTT,CASIAGGGNQPQHF
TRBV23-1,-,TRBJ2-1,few,TGCGCCAGCAATCTTTTATTCTCTTACGTTGAGCAGTTCTTC,CASNLLFSYVEQFF
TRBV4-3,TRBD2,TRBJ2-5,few,TGCGCCAGCAGCCAAGATCTTGGGACTAGCGCCCAAGAGACCCAGTACTTC,CASSQDLGTSAQETQYF
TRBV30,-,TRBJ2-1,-,TGTGCCTGGAGTGTAGGTTCGGCGGGACGGAAGCAGTTCTTC,CAWSVGSAGRKQFF
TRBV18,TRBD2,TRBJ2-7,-,TGTGCCAGCTCATCTGGACTAGGAGAGGGCTACGAGCAGTACTTC,CASSSGLGEGYEQYF
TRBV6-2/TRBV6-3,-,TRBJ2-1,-,TGTGCCAGCAGTTACGCGGCTAGGGGGAGGTACAATGAGCAGTTCTTC,CASSYAARGRYNEQFF
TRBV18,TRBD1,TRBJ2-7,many,TGTGCCAGCTCAGTCGGGACAGGGTCCTACGAGCAGTACTTC,CASSVGTGSYEQYF
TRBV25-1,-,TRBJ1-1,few,TGTGCCAGCAGTGATGGCGGGGTTGGCACTGAAGCTTTCTTT,CASSDGGVGTEAFF
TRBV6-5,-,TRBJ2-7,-,TGTGCCAGCAAAAGGCCTGACTACGAGCAGTACTTC,CASKRPDYEQYF
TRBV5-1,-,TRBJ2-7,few,TGCGCCAGCAGCCCCCGGGTTGGGAGCTCCTACGAGCAGTACTTC,CASSPRVGSSYEQYF
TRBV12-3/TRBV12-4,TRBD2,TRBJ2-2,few,TGTGCCAGCAGTTTCAGGGCGGGAGCCACCGGGGAGCTGTTTTTT,CASSFRAGATGELFF